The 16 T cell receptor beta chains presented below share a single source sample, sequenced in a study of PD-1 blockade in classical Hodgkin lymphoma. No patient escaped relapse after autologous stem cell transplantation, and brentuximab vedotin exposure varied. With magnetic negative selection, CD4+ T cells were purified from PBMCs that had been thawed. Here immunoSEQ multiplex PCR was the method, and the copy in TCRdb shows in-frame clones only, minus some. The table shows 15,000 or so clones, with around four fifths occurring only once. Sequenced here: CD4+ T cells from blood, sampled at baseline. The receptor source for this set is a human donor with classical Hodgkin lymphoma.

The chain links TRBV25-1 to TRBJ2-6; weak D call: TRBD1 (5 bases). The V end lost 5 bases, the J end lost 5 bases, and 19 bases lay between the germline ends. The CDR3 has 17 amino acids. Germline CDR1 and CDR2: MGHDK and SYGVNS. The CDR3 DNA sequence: TGTGCCAGCAGTACAGAAACTGGACAAAGTCGGGCCAACGTCCTGACTTTC. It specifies CASSTETGQSRANVLTF.

The CDR3 protein is CATSRDQFSGELFF. In DNA, the CDR3 is TGTGCCACCAGCAGAGACCAGTTTTCCGGGGAGCTGTTTTTT. This chain links TRBV15 with TRBJ2-2; no clear D gene. V was shortened by 0 bases and J by 6 bases, with 8 bases between the two germline ends. CDR1 and CDR2 from the germline V gene are LNHNV and YYDKDF (reference sequence). The CDR3 sequence is 14 residues long.

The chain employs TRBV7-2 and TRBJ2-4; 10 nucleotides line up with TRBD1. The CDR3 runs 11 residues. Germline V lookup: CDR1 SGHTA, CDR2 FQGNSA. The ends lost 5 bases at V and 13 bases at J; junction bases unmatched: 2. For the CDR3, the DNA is TGTGCCAGCAGCCGGGACAGGGGACAGTACTTC. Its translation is CASSRDRGQYF.

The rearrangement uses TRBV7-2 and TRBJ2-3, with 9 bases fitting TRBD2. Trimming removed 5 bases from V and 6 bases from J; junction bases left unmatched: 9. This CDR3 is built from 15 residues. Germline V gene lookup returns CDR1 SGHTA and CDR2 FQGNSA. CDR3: CASSPSLAGGDTQYF. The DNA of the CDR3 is TGTGCCAGCAGCCCTTCTCTGGCGGGAGGGGATACGCAGTATTTT.

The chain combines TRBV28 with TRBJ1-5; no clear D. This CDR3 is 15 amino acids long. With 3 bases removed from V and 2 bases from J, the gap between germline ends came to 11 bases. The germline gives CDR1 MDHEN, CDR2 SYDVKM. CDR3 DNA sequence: TGTGCCAGCAGTTTTCAAGGACGTGGCAATCAGCCCCAGCATTTT. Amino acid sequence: CASSFQGRGNQPQHF.

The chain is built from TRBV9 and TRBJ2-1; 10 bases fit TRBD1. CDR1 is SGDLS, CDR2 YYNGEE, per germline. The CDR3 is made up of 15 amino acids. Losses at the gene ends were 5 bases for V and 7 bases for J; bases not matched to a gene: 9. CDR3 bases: TGTGCCAGCAGTGGATCCGGGACAGGGGCGAATGAGCAGTTCTTC. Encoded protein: CASSGSGTGANEQFF.

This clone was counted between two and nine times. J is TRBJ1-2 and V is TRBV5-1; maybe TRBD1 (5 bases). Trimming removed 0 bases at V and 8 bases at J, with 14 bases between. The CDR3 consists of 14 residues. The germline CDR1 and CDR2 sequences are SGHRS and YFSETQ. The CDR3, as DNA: TGCGCCAGCAGCTTGGACCGAGGAGGGGAGGGCTACACCTTC. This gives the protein CASSLDRGGEGYTF.

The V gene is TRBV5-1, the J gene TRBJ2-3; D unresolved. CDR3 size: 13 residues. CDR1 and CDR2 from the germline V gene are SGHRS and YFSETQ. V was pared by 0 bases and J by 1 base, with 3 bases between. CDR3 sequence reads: CASSLAGTDTQYF. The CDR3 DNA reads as TGCGCCAGCAGCTTGGCGGGCACAGATACGCAGTATTTT.

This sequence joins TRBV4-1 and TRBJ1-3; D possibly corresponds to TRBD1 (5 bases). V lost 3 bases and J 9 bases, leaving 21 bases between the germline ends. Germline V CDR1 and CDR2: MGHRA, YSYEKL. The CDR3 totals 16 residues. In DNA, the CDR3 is TGCGCCAGCAGCCAGGGCGGGCAGGGCACTCGGGGCACCATATATTTT. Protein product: CASSQGGQGTRGTIYF.

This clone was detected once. DNA of the CDR3: TGTGCCAGCAGCCCCACAACCCCCGGGACTAGCGGGAGGGGTGAGCAGTTCTTC. This encodes CASSPTTPGTSGRGEQFF. The V gene is TRBV7-3, the J gene TRBJ2-1; 16 bases agree with TRBD2. V lost 5 bases and J lost 9; bases outside the gene matches: 13. This CDR3 is built from 18 residues. From germline, CDR1 is SGHTA and CDR2 FQGTGA.

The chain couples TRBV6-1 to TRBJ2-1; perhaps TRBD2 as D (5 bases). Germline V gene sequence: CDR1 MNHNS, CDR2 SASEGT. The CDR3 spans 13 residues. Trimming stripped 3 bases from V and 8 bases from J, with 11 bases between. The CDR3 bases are TGTGCCAGCAGTGAGGAGAGGGCGGATGAGCAGTTCTTC. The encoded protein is CASSEERADEQFF.

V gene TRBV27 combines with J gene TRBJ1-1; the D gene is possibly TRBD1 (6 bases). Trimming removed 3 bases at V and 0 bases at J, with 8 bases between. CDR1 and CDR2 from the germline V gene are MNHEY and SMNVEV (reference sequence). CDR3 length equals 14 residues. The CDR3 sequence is CASSLDRLNTEAFF. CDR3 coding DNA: TGTGCCAGCAGTTTGGACAGATTGAACACTGAAGCTTTCTTT.

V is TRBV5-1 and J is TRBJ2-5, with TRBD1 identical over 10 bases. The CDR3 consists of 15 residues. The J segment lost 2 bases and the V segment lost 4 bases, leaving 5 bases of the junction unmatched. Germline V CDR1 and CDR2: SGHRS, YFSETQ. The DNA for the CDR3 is TGCGCCAGCAGCCCCGGGACAGGGGAACAAGAGACCCAGTACTTC. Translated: CASSPGTGEQETQYF.

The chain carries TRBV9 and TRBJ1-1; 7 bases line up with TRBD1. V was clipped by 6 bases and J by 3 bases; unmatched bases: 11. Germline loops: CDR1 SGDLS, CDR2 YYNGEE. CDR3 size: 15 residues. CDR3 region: CASNPTTGADTEAFF. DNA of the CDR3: TGTGCCAGCAATCCAACTACAGGGGCGGACACTGAAGCTTTCTTT. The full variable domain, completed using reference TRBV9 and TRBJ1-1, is DSGVTQTPKHLITATGQRVTLRCSPRSGDLSVYWYQQSLDQGLQFLIQYYNGEERAKGNILERFSAQQFPDLHSELNLSSLELGDSALYFCASNPTTGADTEAFFGQGTRLTVV.

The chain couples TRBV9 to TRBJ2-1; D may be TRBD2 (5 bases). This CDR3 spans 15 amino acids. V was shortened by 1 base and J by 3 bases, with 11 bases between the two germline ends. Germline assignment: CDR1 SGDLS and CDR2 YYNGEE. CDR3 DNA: TGTGCCAGCAGCGTACAAGGGAGTTTCTACAATGAGCAGTTCTTC. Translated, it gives CASSVQGSFYNEQFF.

Written as DNA, the CDR3 is TGTGCCAGCAGTAGTGGACAGTTCAATCAGCCCCAGCATTTT. Translation gives CASSSGQFNQPQHF. The rearrangement joins TRBV6-6 to TRBJ1-5; D might be TRBD1 (6 bases). The germline V gene encodes CDR1 MNHNY and CDR2 SVGAGI (reference sequence). The CDR3 spans 14 residues. The V and J ends lost 5 bases and 3 bases respectively, with 11 bases between them.